The 14 T cell receptor beta chains below were found in one sample sequenced in a study of post-analysis software for immune sequencing data. Study-wide points: TRBV segments more frequent in patients than in controls numbered five and included TRBV5-6, TRBV5-1 and TRBV20-1.

Unique-molecular-identifier-tagged TCR beta cDNA libraries were used. From the PCR reads, TCRdb called clonotypes with MiXCR, one entry per CDR3 protein. The table lists roughly 410,000 distinct CDR3 sequences, around a third of them singletons. These receptors lack a known antigen. The source material was blood. The receptors originated from a girl between 10 and 17 years old with multiple sclerosis.

This clonotype has more than one count but fewer than ten. V and J are TRBV12-3 or TRBV12-4 and TRBJ1-5, with TRBD1 identical over 7 bases. V was clipped by 5 bases and J by 4 bases; unmatched bases: 11. This CDR3 comprises 16 residues. The DNA for the CDR3 is TGTGCCAGCAGTCCCGCCGACAGGGTTGGTAATCAGCCCCAGCATTTT. Protein: CASSPADRVGNQPQHF.

The chain joins TRBV20-1 to TRBJ1-2; D is perhaps TRBD1 (5 bases). Germline loops: CDR1 DFQATT, CDR2 SNEGSKA (reference sequence). Trimming took 2 bases from V and 4 from J, leaving 14 bases between them. This CDR3 comprises 14 residues. The CDR3: CSARPRLTGYGYTF. The CDR3 region has the DNA TGCAGTGCTAGACCACGCCTTACAGGCTATGGCTACACCTTC.

The rearrangement links TRBV20-1 to TRBJ1-4; possibly TRBD1 for D (5 bases). Trimming removed 6 bases from V and 4 bases from J, with 15 bases in between. Per germline, CDR1 DFQATT and CDR2 SNEGSKA (reference sequence). The CDR3 covers 14 residues. The CDR3: CSALAAGGNEKLFF. The CDR3 nucleotides are TGCAGTGCCTTGGCAGCGGGGGGTAATGAAAAACTGTTTTTT.

This clonotype was recorded a few times. The V and J genes are TRBV27 and TRBJ2-7; the D gene is possibly TRBD2 (6 bases). The CDR3 runs to 14 residues. The V end was cut by 4 bases, the J end by 1 base, with 11 bases between. Germline lookup yields CDR1 MNHEY and CDR2 SMNVEV (reference sequence). CDR3 sequence (DNA): TGTGCCAGCAGTTGGGGACTTGATTCCTACGAGCAGTACTTC. Protein: CASSWGLDSYEQYF.

This clonotype was counted ten times or more. V gene TRBV11-2 combines with J gene TRBJ2-7; TRBD2 matches at 8 bases. CDR1 is SGHAT, CDR2 FQNNGV, per germline. The CDR3 length is 14 residues. V was clipped by 1 base and J by 4 bases; unmatched bases: 3. The CDR3 loop reads CASSLGRGAYEQYF. CDR3 sequence (DNA): TGTGCCAGCAGCTTAGGGCGGGGGGCTTACGAGCAGTACTTC.

The chain joins TRBV20-1 to TRBJ1-1; D perhaps matches TRBD1 (5 bases). The CDR3 has 13 residues. Trimming pared 7 bases from V and 4 bases from J, leaving 16 bases between. Germline values: CDR1 DFQATT, CDR2 SNEGSKA (reference sequence). The CDR3 is CSGPPQGITEAFF. The CDR3 DNA reads TGCAGTGGCCCGCCCCAGGGTATCACTGAAGCTTTCTTT.

The rearrangement joins TRBV7-9 to TRBJ2-7; 10 bases are a match to TRBD1. CDR1 SEHNR and CDR2 FQNEAQ come from the germline V gene (reference sequence). The CDR3 length is 14 residues. The J segment lost 5 bases and the V segment lost 5 bases, leaving 6 bases of the junction unmatched. CDR3 in DNA: TGTGCCAGCAGCCCCCGGGACAGGGGACACGAGCAGTACTTC. Its protein is CASSPRDRGHEQYF.

This clonotype was seen only a few times. This chain connects TRBV6-5 to TRBJ2-3; D unresolved. The CDR3 extends over 13 amino acids. Germline V gene data show CDR1 as MNHEY and CDR2 as SVGAGI. The V gene lost 5 bases and the J gene lost 6 bases, with 12 bases spanning the gap. The CDR3 DNA follows: TGTGCCAGCAGTACCCCTAGTTTTGATACGCAGTATTTT. Translating gives CASSTPSFDTQYF.

This clonotype appeared a few times. V usage is TRBV20-1 and J usage is TRBJ2-3; TRBD1 is a possible D gene (6 bases). The CDR3 has 13 amino acids. Germline V gives CDR1 DFQATT, CDR2 SNEGSKA (reference sequence). Trimming took off 1 base at V and 6 bases at J, with 11 bases between the two ends. CDR3 residues: CSARVQGPDTQYF. DNA for the CDR3: TGCAGTGCTAGAGTTCAGGGGCCCGATACGCAGTATTTT.

The rearrangement links TRBV20-1 to TRBJ2-5; D is unclear. V was trimmed by 6 bases and J by 5 bases, leaving 10 bases between them. Germline values: CDR1 DFQATT, CDR2 SNEGSKA (reference sequence). The CDR3 has 11 residues. DNA of the CDR3: TGCAGTGCGTGGAAAGGGGAGACCCAGTACTTC. This translates into CSAWKGETQYF.

CDR3 loop: CASSYGRGQPQHF. CDR3 DNA sequence: TGTGCCAGCAGTTACGGGAGAGGTCAGCCCCAGCATTTT. This chain connects TRBV6-5 to TRBJ1-5; D uncertain. This CDR3 has 13 amino acids. The V end lost 2 bases, the J end lost 6 bases, and 8 bases lay between the germline ends. The germline V gene encodes CDR1 MNHEY and CDR2 SVGAGI.

This clonotype has more than one count but fewer than ten. The chain joins TRBV6-2 or TRBV6-3 to TRBJ1-5; D is unresolved. V lost 3 bases and J 5 bases, leaving 5 bases between the germline ends. Germline V gene data show CDR1 as MNHEY and CDR2 as SVGEGT. This CDR3 has 12 residues. The CDR3 DNA reads as TGTGCCAGCAGTTATGGAGATCAGCCCCAGCATTTT. This gives the protein CASSYGDQPQHF.

This rearrangement joins TRBV20-1 to TRBJ2-5; TRBD2 agrees at 9 bases. Germline V lookup: CDR1 DFQATT, CDR2 SNEGSKA (reference sequence). The V and J ends lost 0 bases and 0 bases, in that order; junction bases with no gene match: 2. The CDR3 length is 15 residues. CDR3 nucleotide sequence: TGCAGTGCTAGAGATAGCGGGGGTTACCAAGAGACCCAGTACTTC. Translating gives CSARDSGGYQETQYF.

This chain links TRBV12-3 or TRBV12-4 with TRBJ1-2, with a weak D call TRBD1 (6 bases). V was pared by 8 bases and J by 4 bases, with 20 bases between. CDR3 length: 15 residues. The CDR3 protein is CASGTRGGQFYGYTF. CDR3 DNA: TGTGCCAGCGGGACCAGGGGTGGACAGTTCTATGGCTACACCTTC.